The 30 T cell receptor beta chains below all came from one sample that was sequenced in a study of Ad26.COV2.S vaccination and SARS-CoV-2 variants. Assay: immunoSEQ multiplex PCR; the TCRdb copy retains only in-frame clones and omits some. The sample yields about 350,000 clones, around 90% seen once. Indicated treatment: about 20 received Ad26.COV2.S at low or high dose, single or two shots; 5 received placebo; per-sample allocation not given. The study sampled participants on day 63 after the first vaccine or placebo injection. Sequenced here: peripheral blood, sampled in a trial of Ad26.COV2.S vaccine versus placebo. These TCRs come from a person between 18 and 65 years old who received the Ad26.COV2.S COVID-19 vaccine or a placebo.

The chain couples TRBV7-8 to TRBJ1-2, with D uncertain. Germline lookup yields CDR1 SGHVS and CDR2 FQNEAQ. CDR3 size: 13 residues. Deletions cut 0 bases from V and 5 bases from J, with 7 bases between. The CDR3, as DNA: TGTGCCAGCAGCTTAGCGGTTCGTTATGGCTACACCTTC. This encodes CASSLAVRYGYTF. Full variable domain (rest looked up from reference TRBV7-8 and TRBJ1-2): GAGVSQSPRYKVAKRGQDVALRCDPISGHVSLFWYQQALGQGPEFLTYFQNEAQLDKSGLPSDRFFAERPEGSVSTLKIQRTQQEDSAVYLCASSLAVRYGYTFGSGTRLTVV.

The genes are TRBV30 and TRBJ2-7; no firm D call. Trimming took 2 bases from V and 3 from J, leaving 17 bases between them. The CDR3 runs to 15 residues. Germline values: CDR1 GTSNPN, CDR2 SVGIG (reference sequence). CDR3 sequence (DNA): TGTGCCTGGAGTAAGAAAGACCGAGTGTTCTACGAGCAGTACTTC. Its translation: CAWSKKDRVFYEQYF.

The V call is TRBV5-4, the J call TRBJ2-5; a weak D match, TRBD1 (6 bases). The CDR3 is 13 amino acids. Per germline, CDR1 SGHNT and CDR2 YYREEE (reference sequence). Deletions cut 4 bases from V and 3 bases from J, with 10 bases between. CDR3 DNA: TGTGCCAGCAGCGCCTGGACAGAAGAGACCCAGTACTTC. Amino acids: CASSAWTEETQYF.

V usage is TRBV19 and J usage is TRBJ2-4; D gene unclear. CDR3 length: 13 amino acids. Germline assignment: CDR1 LNHDA and CDR2 SQIVND (reference sequence). V was trimmed by 9 bases and J by 1 base, leaving 10 bases between them. The CDR3 here is CARVRRAKNIQYF. The DNA for the CDR3 is TGTGCCAGAGTCCGGCGGGCCAAAAACATTCAGTACTTC.

The chain couples TRBV7-2 to TRBJ1-4; perhaps TRBD1 as D (5 bases). Germline CDR1 is SGHTA and CDR2 is FQGNSA. The CDR3 sequence is 12 residues long. V was shortened by 10 bases and J by 11 bases, with 17 bases between the two germline ends. This chain's CDR3 is CANRDRGEKLFF. The CDR3, as DNA: TGTGCCAACCGGGACCGGGGAGAGAAACTGTTTTTT.

The chain couples TRBV25-1 to TRBJ1-4; D is uncertain. The CDR3 contains 14 residues. The germline gives CDR1 MGHDK, CDR2 SYGVNS. V lost 3 bases to trimming and J lost 3 bases, with 8 bases between them. The chain's CDR3 is CASSDPGPNEKLFF. In DNA, the CDR3 is TGTGCCAGCAGTGATCCGGGTCCTAATGAAAAACTGTTTTTT.

J is TRBJ2-6 and V is TRBV15; D may be TRBD2 (5 bases). Germline CDR1 is LNHNV and CDR2 is YYDKDF (reference sequence). The CDR3 loop spans 15 amino acids. V shed 3 bases and J shed 3 bases, with 9 bases lying between them. CDR3 coding DNA: TGTGCCACCAGCAGGGGAGTAGATGGGGCCAACGTCCTGACTTTC. Translating it yields CATSRGVDGANVLTF.

This clone occurred once. This sequence joins TRBV29-1 and TRBJ2-3, with TRBD2 matching 7 bases. CDR3 length equals 13 residues. The germline gives CDR1 SQVTM, CDR2 ANQGSEA. Losses at the gene ends were 4 bases for V and 6 bases for J; bases not matched to a gene: 7. CDR3 in amino acids: CSVVVGGPDTQYF. Here the CDR3 DNA reads TGCAGCGTTGTCGTGGGAGGGCCGGATACGCAGTATTTT.

The chain uses TRBV20-1 and TRBJ2-1; no reliable D call. This CDR3 has 10 residues. The germline CDR1 and CDR2 sequences are DFQATT and SNEGSKA (reference sequence). Deletions cut 3 bases from V and 7 bases from J, with 4 bases between. This chain's CDR3 is CSASENEQFF. As DNA, the CDR3 is TGCAGTGCTAGCGAGAATGAGCAGTTCTTC.

The chain combines TRBV15 with TRBJ1-1; 9 positions agree with TRBD1. The germline CDR1 and CDR2 sequences are LNHNV and YYDKDF (reference sequence). The J segment lost 10 bases and the V segment lost 2 bases, leaving 8 bases of the junction unmatched. There are 14 residues in the CDR3. The CDR3 coding sequence is TGTGCCACCAGCAGAAGTTTATTGGACAGGGGAGCTTTCTTT. This codes for CATSRSLLDRGAFF.

The chain joins TRBV23-1 to TRBJ1-5, with 7 bases lining up with TRBD1. TRBV23-1 is an ORF, with its function uncertain. V lost 4 bases, J lost 0 bases, and 15 bases stayed unmatched. The CDR3 contains 19 residues. CDR3: CASSRPLGTEVYSNQPQHF. In DNA form, the CDR3 reads TGCGCCAGCAGTCGACCTCTAGGGACAGAAGTATATAGCAATCAGCCCCAGCATTTT.

This rearrangement joins TRBV19 to TRBJ1-5, with D possibly TRBD1 on 6 matching bases. Germline CDR1 and CDR2: LNHDA and SQIVND (reference sequence). The CDR3 covers 15 residues. V was shortened by 6 bases and J by 2 bases, with 14 bases between the two germline ends. The DNA for the CDR3 is TGTGCCAGTAGGGGTGGAAGGGGGGGCAATCAGCCCCAGCATTTT. It codes for CASRGGRGGNQPQHF.

The V call is TRBV6-5, the J call TRBJ2-3, with D maybe TRBD2 (6 bases). Germline V gene data show CDR1 as MNHEY and CDR2 as SVGAGI. The CDR3 runs to 15 residues. V dropped 6 bases and J dropped 0 bases, with 13 bases sitting between them. CDR3 DNA: TGTGCCAGCAGGCGGGGACGTTACAGCACAGATACGCAGTATTTT. It yields the protein CASRRGRYSTDTQYF.

V and J are TRBV7-6 and TRBJ2-3, with a possible D match to TRBD1 (5 bases). Germline lookup yields CDR1 SGHVS and CDR2 FNYEAQ. This CDR3 is built from 17 residues. Trimming took 4 bases from V and 2 from J, leaving 19 bases between them. CDR3 sequence: CASSSLTAGHFTDTQYF. The CDR3 DNA follows: TGTGCCAGCAGCTCCTTGACAGCCGGACACTTCACAGATACGCAGTATTTT.

The rearrangement joins TRBV5-1 to TRBJ2-5; 9 bases line up with TRBD1. The CDR3 length is 14 residues. J was trimmed by 7 bases and V by 4 bases; bases with no gene match: 8. Germline-derived CDR1 and CDR2 are SGHRS and YFSETQ. In nucleotides, the CDR3 is TGCGCCAGCAGCGAGGACAGGGGTACAGGGACCCAGTACTTC. It translates to CASSEDRGTGTQYF.

The V gene is TRBV19, the J gene TRBJ2-2, with 10 nucleotides matching TRBD1. V dropped 7 bases and J dropped 8; count of bases not matched to a gene: 10. CDR3 length: 15 amino acids. Germline V gene lookup returns CDR1 LNHDA and CDR2 SQIVND (reference sequence). The CDR3 coding sequence is TGTGCCAGTAAATCAGGGACAGGGGTTTTGGGGGAGCTGTTTTTT. Its protein is CASKSGTGVLGELFF.

The rearrangement links TRBV12-3 or TRBV12-4 to TRBJ2-7; D remains unclear. V shed 5 bases and J shed 1 base, with 9 bases lying between them. The CDR3 has 13 residues. CDR3 sequence reads: CASSEDSSYEQYF. The CDR3 DNA sequence: TGTGCCAGCAGTGAAGACTCATCCTACGAGCAGTACTTC.

For this clone: At the DNA level, this CDR3 is encoded by other sequences in the same sample as well. This chain links TRBV19 with TRBJ2-7; unclear D gene. V was pared by 5 bases and J by 0 bases, with 2 bases between. The germline CDR1 and CDR2 sequences are LNHDA and SQIVND (reference sequence). The CDR3 has 11 residues. This CDR3 reads CASSDSYEQYF. Written as DNA, the CDR3 is TGTGCCAGTAGTGACTCCTACGAGCAGTACTTC.

The rearrangement joins TRBV7-9 to TRBJ1-2; D perhaps matches TRBD1 (5 bases). Between the trimmed V and J ends, which lost 4 bases and 4 bases, there was a span of 16 bases. The CDR3 sequence is 15 residues long. Germline CDR1 SEHNR, CDR2 FQNEAQ (reference sequence). CDR3: CASSSFHRTFYGYTF. CDR3 bases: TGTGCCAGCAGCTCCTTCCACAGGACATTCTATGGCTACACCTTC.

The rearrangement links TRBV7-9 to TRBJ1-1, with D perhaps matching TRBD1 (6 bases). The CDR3 is made up of 12 amino acids. Trimming took off 5 bases at V and 5 bases at J, with 9 bases between the two ends. Germline values: CDR1 SEHNR, CDR2 FQNEAQ (reference sequence). Here the CDR3 DNA reads TGTGCCAGCAGCGGACAGTATACTGAAGCTTTCTTT. This codes for CASSGQYTEAFF.

This chain joins TRBV7-6 and TRBJ2-2; 9 bases map to TRBD1. The ends lost 7 bases at V and 4 bases at J; junction bases unmatched: 13. CDR1 and CDR2 from the germline V gene are SGHVS and FNYEAQ. CDR3 length: 17 amino acids. CDR3 bases: TGTGCCAGCACCCTGGGGCAGACAGGGGGTTCCACCGGGGAGCTGTTTTTT. Translated, it gives CASTLGQTGGSTGELFF.

This chain uses TRBV11-3 with TRBJ2-7, with D tentatively TRBD2 (6 bases). Germline loops: CDR1 SGHNT, CDR2 YENEEA. V shed 6 bases and J shed 2 bases, with 11 bases lying between them. CDR3 length: 13 residues. CDR3 in DNA: TGTGCCAGCAGTTTCCGGGGGACCTACGAGCAGTACTTC. Residues: CASSFRGTYEQYF.

This chain uses TRBV29-1 with TRBJ1-1, with 7 positions matching TRBD1. This CDR3 comprises 14 residues. The J segment lost 4 bases and the V segment lost 5 bases, leaving 10 bases of the junction unmatched. Per the germline V gene, CDR1 is SQVTM and CDR2 is ANQGSEA. The CDR3 sequence: CSVQHRGSSTEAFF. Here the CDR3 DNA reads TGCAGCGTTCAACACAGGGGCTCCAGCACTGAAGCTTTCTTT.

The sample holds one count of this clone. This rearrangement joins TRBV27 to TRBJ2-6; the D gene is possibly TRBD1 (5 bases). This CDR3 is built from 16 residues. V lost 5 bases and J lost 0, with 11 bases in between. Germline CDR1 is MNHEY and CDR2 is SMNVEV (reference sequence). Here the CDR3 reads CASSQTGLSGANVLTF. DNA of the CDR3: TGTGCCAGCAGTCAAACAGGCCTCTCTGGGGCCAACGTCCTGACTTTC. The variable domain in full, with the rest retrieved from reference TRBV27 and TRBJ2-6, is EAQVTQNPRYLITVTGKKLTVTCSQNMNHEYMSWYRQDPGLGLRQIYYSMNVEVTDKGDVPEGYKVSRKEKRNFPLILESPSPNQTSLYFCASSQTGLSGANVLTFGAGSRLTVL.

The CDR3 bases are TGTGCCAGCAGTTTTTTAGGTCAGCCCCAGCATTTT. It encodes CASSFLGQPQHF. The chain combines TRBV28 with TRBJ1-5; D is ambiguous. Germline V gene data show CDR1 as MDHEN and CDR2 as SYDVKM. V lost 3 bases to trimming and J lost 6 bases, with 6 bases between them. The CDR3 sequence is 12 residues long.

The chain links TRBV15 to TRBJ2-7; tentatively, D is TRBD1 (5 bases). V lost 0 bases and J 4 bases, leaving 13 bases between the germline ends. CDR1 is LNHNV, CDR2 YYDKDF, per germline (reference sequence). The CDR3 runs to 15 residues. CDR3 region: CATSREVRRVYEQYF. Written as DNA, the CDR3 is TGTGCCACCAGCAGAGAGGTGCGCAGGGTGTACGAGCAGTACTTC. Full variable domain (rest looked up from reference TRBV15 and TRBJ2-7): DAMVIQNPRYQVTQFGKPVTLSCSQTLNHNVMYWYQQKSSQAPKLLFHYYDKDFNNEADTPDNFQSRRPNTSFCFLDIRSPGLGDTAMYLCATSREVRRVYEQYFGPGTRLTVT.

The CDR3 sequence is CASSRVGTEAFF. The CDR3 DNA reads as TGTGCCAGTTCAAGGGTGGGTACTGAAGCTTTCTTT. The V and J genes are TRBV19 and TRBJ1-1; D not certain. Germline V gives CDR1 LNHDA, CDR2 SQIVND (reference sequence). This CDR3 spans 12 amino acids. V shed 8 bases and J shed 5 bases, with 12 bases lying between them.

This chain connects TRBV27 to TRBJ2-7; no clear D. V lost 3 bases and J lost 2, with 8 bases in between. The CDR3 totals 13 residues. Germline V gives CDR1 MNHEY, CDR2 SMNVEV (reference sequence). CDR3 DNA sequence: TGTGCCAGCAGTTTTGGGCAGGCCTACGAGCAGTACTTC. The encoded protein is CASSFGQAYEQYF.

The chain couples TRBV6-4 to TRBJ2-3; 11 bases map to TRBD2. Unmatched junction bases numbered 4, after V lost 8 bases and J lost 3 bases. CDR3 length: 14 amino acids. Germline V gene lookup returns CDR1 MRHNA and CDR2 SNTAGT. The CDR3 DNA is TGTGCCAGCGCTAGCGGGGGGCAAACAGATACGCAGTATTTT. Protein product: CASASGGQTDTQYF.

The chain has TRBV5-1 and TRBJ2-3; D gene ambiguous. From germline, CDR1 is SGHRS and CDR2 YFSETQ. V was pared by 0 bases and J by 2 bases, with 10 bases between. This CDR3 has 15 amino acids. The CDR3 DNA sequence: TGCGCCAGCAGCTTGGCCGGTACAAACACAGATACGCAGTATTTT. Its translation is CASSLAGTNTDTQYF.